The TCR beta chain under discussion was sequenced for a study of cytomegalovirus exposure and HLA in healthy donors. Study-level results: In vitro data verified three CMV-associated chains as specific for CMV antigens. An analysis was carried out later, and it reportedly showed fewer N-insertions in an Asian-associated ancestry cluster than the approximately 610-donor mean.

CDR1 and CDR2 from the germline V gene are SGHKS and YYEKEE (reference sequence). The V and J ends lost 3 bases and 0 bases respectively, with 15 bases between them. The CDR3 spans 16 residues. About this clone itself: Its antigen is still unknown.

The PCR ran on 60 Vbeta and 13 Jbeta primers. Using immunoSEQ multiplex PCR, the repertoire was profiled, and TCRdb retains in-frame clones only, with some absent. The table has tens of thousands of clones, roughly 79% seen once. The rearrangement links TRBV5-5 to TRBJ1-2; possible D gene TRBD1, 6 bases. The source is a woman aged 30 to 39 in good health and CMV-seronegative. The sample was PBMCs. The CDR3 loop reads CASSSRTTGTNYGYTF. The CDR3 nucleotides are TGTGCCAGCAGCTCCCGGACCACAGGGACTAACTATGGCTACACCTTC.